The clone carrying this T cell receptor (beta chain) has only a few counts. Its antigen is currently unknown. Researchers tagged individual cDNA molecules with unique molecular identifiers. TCRdb called the 5' RACE reads again in MiXCR, with one record for every CDR3 protein. This table has around 93,000 distinct CDR3 sequences, 10% to 15% appearing once. The sample originates from a study of early T cells in non-severe SARS-CoV-2 infection. Study background: Whole-blood bulk RNA, unsorted, was sequenced, and chains were unpaired.

Study-level points and caveats: Matching results from VDJdb favored anti-spike CD8 responses, leaving private and CD4 specificities undetected.

Germline V lookup: CDR1 LGHDT, CDR2 YNNKEL (reference sequence). J gave up 1 base and V 5 bases, and 4 bases lay outside the gene matches. The CDR3 length is 15 residues. The rearrangement uses TRBV3-1 and TRBJ2-7, with TRBD2 matching over 11 bases. The material was whole blood, obtained at baseline. The receptor comes from an adult who was a healthcare worker with PCR-confirmed SARS-CoV-2 infection or an uninfected control (not recorded which). The CDR3 here is CASSVWTSGSYEQYF. DNA of the CDR3: TGTGCCAGCAGCGTTTGGACTAGCGGGTCCTACGAGCAGTACTTC.